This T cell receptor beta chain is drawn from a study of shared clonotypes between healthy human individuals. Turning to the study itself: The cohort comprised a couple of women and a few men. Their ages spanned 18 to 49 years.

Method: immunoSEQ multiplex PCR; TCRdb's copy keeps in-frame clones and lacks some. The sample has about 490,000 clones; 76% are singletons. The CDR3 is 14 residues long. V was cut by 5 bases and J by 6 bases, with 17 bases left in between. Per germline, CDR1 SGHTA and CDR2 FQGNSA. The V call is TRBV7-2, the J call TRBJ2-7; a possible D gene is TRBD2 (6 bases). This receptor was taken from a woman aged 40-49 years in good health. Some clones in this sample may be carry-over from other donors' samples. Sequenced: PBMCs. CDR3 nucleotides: TGTGCCAGCAGCCGCGGGACGCCCGAGACCGAGCAGTACTTC. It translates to CASSRGTPETEQYF.